These 26 T cell receptor beta chains were all obtained from the same sample, sequenced in a study of blood T cell repertoires in COVID-19. Profiled with immunoSEQ multiplex PCR; TCRdb holds only in-frame clones, not every one. Among about 100,000 clones listed, 70% to 90% were seen once. Material: peripheral blood. These receptors were collected from a human donor in a cohort sampled during active COVID-19.

The gene calls are TRBV5-4 and TRBJ1-1, with TRBD1 identical over 7 bases. CDR3 length: 16 amino acids. Germline V gives CDR1 SGHNT, CDR2 YYREEE (reference sequence). Unmatched junction bases numbered 14, after V lost 4 bases and J lost 5 bases. The CDR3 is CASSLSETPTGTEAFF. Written as DNA, the CDR3 is TGTGCCAGCAGCCTCTCAGAAACTCCGACAGGGACTGAAGCTTTCTTT. Using reference TRBV5-4 and TRBJ1-1 for the parts outside the CDR3, the full variable domain is ETGVTQSPTHLIKTRGQQVTLRCSSQSGHNTVSWYQQALGQGPQFIFQYYREEENGRGNFPPRFSGLQFPNYSSELNVNALELDDSALYLCASSLSETPTGTEAFFGQGTRLTVV.

The genes are TRBV2 and TRBJ2-1; the match to TRBD1 covers 7 bases. This CDR3 has 14 amino acids. Trimming cost V 6 bases and J 9 bases; bases outside gene matches: 11. CDR1 and CDR2 (germline): SNHLY, FYNNEI. Written as DNA, the CDR3 is TGTGCCAGCAGATGGGACCTACAGGGGCCTGAGCAGTTCTTC. Translation: CASRWDLQGPEQFF.

V and J are TRBV7-9 and TRBJ1-1, with D unclear. Trimming pared 1 base from V and 1 base from J, leaving 10 bases between. CDR1 SEHNR and CDR2 FQNEAQ come from the germline V gene (reference sequence). This CDR3 spans 15 amino acids. In DNA, the CDR3 is TGTGCCAGCAGCTTAGGTGGGCGATGGAACACTGAAGCTTTCTTT. It specifies CASSLGGRWNTEAFF.

The genes are TRBV6-2 or TRBV6-3 and TRBJ2-7; 11 bases are a match to TRBD2. The germline V gene encodes CDR1 MNHEY and CDR2 SVGEGT. The CDR3 runs 17 residues. After removal of 4 bases from V and 3 bases from J, the junction contained 11 bases not matched to a gene. The CDR3 reads CASSSPPGLAGGYEQYF. CDR3 nucleotides: TGTGCCAGCAGTTCCCCACCTGGGCTAGCGGGGGGCTACGAGCAGTACTTC.

V is TRBV6-2 or TRBV6-3 and J is TRBJ2-7; 11 bases align to TRBD1. The CDR3 spans 14 residues. With V trimmed by 6 bases and J by 2 bases, 3 bases remained unmatched. From germline, CDR1 is MNHEY and CDR2 SVGEGT. CDR3 nucleotide sequence: TGTGCCAGCAGCCTGGGACAGGGGGCCTACGAGCAGTACTTC. Protein sequence: CASSLGQGAYEQYF.

The chain has TRBV6-2 or TRBV6-3 and TRBJ2-5; TRBD1 matches at 9 bases. The CDR3 has 16 amino acids. J gave up 5 bases and V 0 bases, and 7 bases lay outside the gene matches. Per the germline V gene, CDR1 is MNHEY and CDR2 is SVGEGT. CDR3 region: CASSYSPGTGMETQYF. CDR3 sequence (DNA): TGTGCCAGCAGTTACTCACCCGGGACAGGGATGGAGACCCAGTACTTC.

This clone appeared a single time. The chain combines TRBV18 with TRBJ1-2; 9 bases line up with TRBD1. The V segment lost 3 bases and the J segment 7 bases; nucleotides outside the gene matches: 9. The CDR3 runs to 15 residues. The V gene's germline CDR1 is KGHSH and CDR2 LQKENI. The CDR3 DNA reads as TGTGCCAGCTCACCCCCCGGGACAGGGAATCGTGGCTACACCTTC. This sequence encodes CASSPPGTGNRGYTF.

The chain carries TRBV11-2 and TRBJ1-2, with D uncertain. Trimming stripped 5 bases from V and 0 bases from J, with 7 bases between. This CDR3 contains 13 residues. Germline CDR1 SGHAT, CDR2 FQNNGV. The CDR3 DNA sequence: TGTGCCAGCAGCACCCAGGCTAACTATGGCTACACCTTC. Encoded protein: CASSTQANYGYTF.

This rearrangement joins TRBV5-1 to TRBJ1-3; D is possibly TRBD1 (5 bases). The CDR3 has 16 residues. CDR1 SGHRS and CDR2 YFSETQ come from the germline V gene. The V gene lost 4 bases and the J gene lost 4 bases, with 18 bases spanning the gap. Here the CDR3 DNA reads TGCGCCAGCAGCACAAGGGAGGGGCGCGGAGGAAACACCATATATTTT. Translated: CASSTREGRGGNTIYF. The complete variable domain, with remaining parts taken from reference TRBV5-1 and TRBJ1-3, reads KAGVTQTPRYLIKTRGQQVTLSCSPISGHRSVSWYQQTPGQGLQFLFEYFSETQRNKGNFPGRFSGRQFSNSRSEMNVSTLELGDSALYLCASSTREGRGGNTIYFGEGSWLTVV.

CDR3 residues: CASSPGQGGSTDTQYF. The CDR3 DNA sequence: TGTGCCAGCAGCCCAGGACAGGGCGGAAGCACAGATACGCAGTATTTT. The J gene is TRBJ2-3, the V gene TRBV6-4; 8 positions match TRBD1. Germline CDR1 reads MRHNA; CDR2 reads SNTAGT. The trim removed 6 bases at V and 0 bases at J, leaving 8 bases unmatched. The CDR3 runs to 16 residues.

The rearrangement uses TRBV3-1 (or the pseudogene TRBV3-2) and TRBJ1-1; TRBD1 might be the D (6 bases). Trimming cost V 4 bases and J 1 base, with 13 bases left between them. The germline CDR1 and CDR2 sequences are LGHDT and YNNKEL (reference sequence). This CDR3 contains 15 residues. The CDR3 DNA reads TGTGCCAGCAGCCCTCCGGGGGGACAGAACACTGAAGCTTTCTTT. Encoded protein: CASSPPGGQNTEAFF.

The chain links TRBV7-2 to TRBJ2-7, with 12 bases identical to TRBD1. The J segment lost 7 bases and the V segment lost 0 bases, leaving 4 bases of the junction unmatched. Germline V gives CDR1 SGHTA, CDR2 FQGNSA. The CDR3 sequence is 15 residues long. CDR3 DNA sequence: TGTGCCAGCAGCTTAGCGGGACAGGGGGCGAGGGAGCAGTACTTC. This sequence encodes CASSLAGQGAREQYF. The whole variable domain, remainder taken from reference TRBV7-2 and TRBJ2-7, is GAGVSQSPSNKVTEKGKDVELRCDPISGHTALYWYRQSLGQGLEFLIYFQGNSAPDKSGLPSDRFSAERTGGSVSTLTIQRTQQEDSAVYLCASSLAGQGAREQYFGPGTRLTVT.

This chain connects TRBV6-5 to TRBJ2-7; 9 bases align to TRBD1. The germline CDR1 and CDR2 sequences are MNHEY and SVGAGI. The CDR3 contains 15 residues. The ends lost 7 bases at V and 2 bases at J; junction bases unmatched: 9. The CDR3 loop reads CASKVARDRAYEQYF. DNA of the CDR3: TGTGCCAGCAAAGTCGCCCGGGACAGGGCCTACGAGCAGTACTTC.

This sequence joins TRBV7-2 and TRBJ2-3; 9 bases are shared with TRBD2. The CDR3 covers 15 residues. With V trimmed by 8 bases and J by 4 bases, 10 bases remained unmatched. Germline V gives CDR1 SGHTA, CDR2 FQGNSA. As DNA, the CDR3 is TGTGCCAGCCAGGTGCGGGGGGGCGAGGCAGATACGCAGTATTTT. This sequence encodes CASQVRGGEADTQYF. Using reference TRBV7-2 and TRBJ2-3 for the parts outside the CDR3, the full variable domain is GAGVSQSPSNKVTEKGKDVELRCDPISGHTALYWYRQSLGQGLEFLIYFQGNSAPDKSGLPSDRFSAERTGGSVSTLTIQRTQQEDSAVYLCASQVRGGEADTQYFGPGTRLTVL.

The V and J genes are TRBV27 and TRBJ2-5, with 13 nucleotides matching TRBD2. V lost 3 bases to trimming and J lost 2 bases; unmatched junction nucleotides: 0. The germline V gene encodes CDR1 MNHEY and CDR2 SMNVEV (reference sequence). The CDR3 consists of 15 residues. CDR3 protein: CASSLTSGGQETQYF. CDR3 sequence (DNA): TGTGCCAGCAGTTTGACTAGCGGGGGGCAAGAGACCCAGTACTTC.

The chain joins TRBV4-1 to TRBJ1-2; D might be TRBD1 (5 bases). CDR1 and CDR2 (germline): MGHRA, YSYEKL. V was clipped by 1 base and J by 8 bases, with 14 bases between them. This CDR3 spans 14 amino acids. The chain's CDR3 is CASSQAEGARGYTF. As DNA, the CDR3 is TGCGCCAGCAGCCAAGCGGAAGGGGCTCGCGGCTACACCTTC.

V and J are TRBV15 and TRBJ2-5; D uncertain. There are 14 residues in the CDR3. CDR1 and CDR2 from the germline V gene are LNHNV and YYDKDF (reference sequence). Trimming pared 0 bases from V and 1 base from J, leaving 6 bases between. In DNA, the CDR3 is TGTGCCACCAGCAGAGATGCCAGCCAAGAGACCCAGTACTTC. This translates into CATSRDASQETQYF.

This rearrangement joins TRBV19 to TRBJ1-6; TRBD1 is a possible D gene (6 bases). V lost 1 base and J lost 7, with 11 bases in between. The CDR3 totals 15 residues. Germline CDR1 reads LNHDA; CDR2 reads SQIVND (reference sequence). CDR3 bases: TGTGCCAGTAGTATAGGGGGGACACTGAATTCACCCCTCCACTTT. It yields the protein CASSIGGTLNSPLHF.

This chain links TRBV5-1 with TRBJ2-1, with D possibly TRBD1 on 6 matching bases. Trimming took 0 bases from V and 4 from J, leaving 8 bases between them. The CDR3 contains 14 residues. CDR1 and CDR2 from the germline V gene are SGHRS and YFSETQ. DNA of the CDR3: TGCGCCAGCAGCTTGGGACAGGAGTACAATGAGCAGTTCTTC. It is translated as CASSLGQEYNEQFF.

The gene calls are TRBV10-1 and TRBJ2-1; D call uncertain. The V gene's germline CDR1 is WNHNN and CDR2 SYGVQD (reference sequence). V lost 0 bases and J lost 7, with 7 bases in between. The CDR3 runs 13 residues. CDR3 protein: CASSESTRNEQFF. The DNA of the CDR3 is TGCGCCAGCAGTGAGTCGACAAGAAATGAGCAGTTCTTC.

The chain carries TRBV19 and TRBJ2-3; TRBD2 agrees at 10 bases. The J segment lost 0 bases and the V segment lost 4 bases, leaving 7 bases of the junction unmatched. The CDR3 is 17 residues long. CDR1 is LNHDA, CDR2 SQIVND, per germline (reference sequence). CDR3 sequence (DNA): TGTGCCAGTAGTAGACGGACTAGCGGTGCTAGCACAGATACGCAGTATTTT. This encodes CASSRRTSGASTDTQYF.

The chain joins TRBV10-2 to TRBJ2-7, with 9 nucleotides matching TRBD1. CDR3 size: 15 residues. V lost 6 bases to trimming and J lost 3 bases; unmatched junction nucleotides: 9. Looked up from germline, CDR1 is WSHSY and CDR2 is SAAADI. The CDR3 here is CASRETGTGNYEQYF. CDR3 in DNA: TGCGCCAGCAGGGAGACCGGGACAGGGAACTACGAGCAGTACTTC.

This sequence joins TRBV21-1 and TRBJ1-5; the listed D gene, TRBD1, was not tested against the DNA. TRBV21-1 counts as a pseudogene. CDR3 length equals 17 residues. The CDR3, as DNA: TGTGCCAGCAGCAGCTCCCAGGGACAGGTTAGCAATCAGCCCCAGCATTTT. It yields the protein CASSSSQGQVSNQPQHF.

J is TRBJ2-7 and V is TRBV12-3 or TRBV12-4, with a weak D call TRBD2 (5 bases). The CDR3 is made up of 13 amino acids. V was shortened by 8 bases and J by 0 bases, with 11 bases between the two germline ends. The CDR3 is CASGRGSSYEQYF. The CDR3 DNA reads as TGTGCCAGCGGAAGAGGGAGCTCCTACGAGCAGTACTTC.

The chain recombines TRBV7-7 with TRBJ2-2; the match to TRBD2 covers 8 bases. This CDR3 is 15 amino acids long. In germline, CDR1 is SSHAT, CDR2 FNYEAQ (reference sequence). The V segment lost 2 bases and the J segment 3 bases; nucleotides outside the gene matches: 2. CDR3 in amino acids: CASSLTGGDTGELFF. CDR3 in DNA: TGTGCCAGCAGCTTAACGGGGGGGGACACCGGGGAGCTGTTTTTT.

V and J are TRBV19 and TRBJ1-5; perhaps TRBD1 as D (6 bases). This CDR3 contains 14 residues. Germline CDR1 is LNHDA and CDR2 is SQIVND (reference sequence). V lost 11 bases, J lost 6 bases, and 20 bases lay in between. In nucleotides, the CDR3 is TGTGCCGGATCCGACGGCAGGGGTGGTCAGCCCCAGCATTTT. It codes for CAGSDGRGGQPQHF. Combining the CDR3 with reference TRBV19 and TRBJ1-5 gives the whole variable domain DGGITQSPKYLFRKEGQNVTLSCEQNLNHDAMYWYRQDPGQGLRLIYYSQIVNDFQKGDIAEGYSVSREKKESFPLTVTSAQKNPTAFYLCAGSDGRGGQPQHFGDGTRLSIL.